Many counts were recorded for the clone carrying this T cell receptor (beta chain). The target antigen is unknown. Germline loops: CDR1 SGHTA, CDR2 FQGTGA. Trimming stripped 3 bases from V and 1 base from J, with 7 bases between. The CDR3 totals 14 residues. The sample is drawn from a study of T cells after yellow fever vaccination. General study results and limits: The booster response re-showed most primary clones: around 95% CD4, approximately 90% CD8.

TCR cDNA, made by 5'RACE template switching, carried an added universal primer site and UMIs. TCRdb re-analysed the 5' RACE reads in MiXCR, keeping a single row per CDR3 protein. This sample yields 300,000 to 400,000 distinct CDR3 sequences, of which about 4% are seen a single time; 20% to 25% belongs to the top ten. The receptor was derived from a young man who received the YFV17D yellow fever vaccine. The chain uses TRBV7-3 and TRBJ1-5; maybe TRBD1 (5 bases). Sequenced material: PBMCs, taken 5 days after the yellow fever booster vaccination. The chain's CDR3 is CASSFEGSNQPQHF. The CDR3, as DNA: TGTGCCAGCAGCTTTGAGGGGAGCAATCAGCCCCAGCATTTT. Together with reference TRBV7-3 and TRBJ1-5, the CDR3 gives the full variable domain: GAGVSQTPSNKVTEKGKYVELRCDPISGHTALYWYRQSLGQGPEFLIYFQGTGAADDSGLPNDRFFAVRPEGSVSTLKIQRTERGDSAVYLCASSFEGSNQPQHFGDGTRLSIL.